This T cell receptor (beta chain) comes out of a study of PD-1 blockade in classical Hodgkin lymphoma. Study results and limitations: TCR diversity rose significantly by C4D1 in CD4+ but not CD8+ cells. Later analyses included only patients treated at least 1 year post-ASCT. Complete responders matched newly diagnosed patients in baseline diversity. Relapsed/refractory patients reportedly had lower baseline diversity than newly diagnosed patients.

The CDR3 spans 16 residues. Germline CDR1 reads KGHSH; CDR2 reads LQKENI. Germline trimming cut 2 bases from V and 2 bases from J; bases unmatched to any gene: 8. With regard to this clone: Antigen: not known.

Brentuximab vedotin exposure varied among the patients, all of whom had relapsed after autologous stem cell transplantation. Data came from immunoSEQ multiplex PCR; TCRdb stores just in-frame clones and leaves some out. The sample comprises 8,500 to 14,000 clones, just under 85% of which are singletons, and 4.5% to 6.5% rests with the top ten. The clonotype originates from a human donor with classical Hodgkin lymphoma. The specimen comprised peripheral blood mononuclear cells (PBMCs), sampled before the second cycle of nivolumab. The chain is built from TRBV18 and TRBJ2-7; TRBD1 matches 8 bases. This CDR3 reads CASSPIRGLGTYEQYF. Written as DNA, the CDR3 is TGTGCCAGCTCACCAATCAGGGGGCTAGGAACCTACGAGCAGTACTTC.